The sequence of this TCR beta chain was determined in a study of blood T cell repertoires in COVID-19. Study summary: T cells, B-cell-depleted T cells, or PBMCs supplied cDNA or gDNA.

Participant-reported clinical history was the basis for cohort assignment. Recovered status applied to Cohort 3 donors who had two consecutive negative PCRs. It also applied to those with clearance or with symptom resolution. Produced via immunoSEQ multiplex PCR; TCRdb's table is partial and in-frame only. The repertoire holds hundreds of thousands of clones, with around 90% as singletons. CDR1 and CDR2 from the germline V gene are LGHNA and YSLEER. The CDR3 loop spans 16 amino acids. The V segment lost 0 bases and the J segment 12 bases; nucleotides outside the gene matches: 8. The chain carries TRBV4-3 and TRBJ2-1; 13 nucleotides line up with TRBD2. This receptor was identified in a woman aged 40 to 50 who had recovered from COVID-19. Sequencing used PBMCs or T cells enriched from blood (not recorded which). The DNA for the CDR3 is TGCGCCAGCAGCCAAGAAGTCGGACTAGCGGGAGTAGGGCAGTTCTTC. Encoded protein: CASSQEVGLAGVGQFF.